This TCR beta chain was documented in a study of T cells after yellow fever vaccination (dated by TCRdb to between 2018 and 2021). For context, the study as a whole: The SMART-Seq v4 Ultra Low Input RNA kit was used to prepare libraries from fractions with low cell numbers. To follow T-cell clones before and after both primary and booster YFV17D yellow fever vaccination, bulk TCR alpha and beta repertoires underwent longitudinal sequencing. Two healthy male donors made up the cohort, one aged 18 to 29 years and the other aged 30 to 40 years. Blood was collected at multiple timepoints before and after primary and secondary immunization, and bulk PBMC replicates and cell subsets were isolated. On the study overall, not on this receptor specifically: After the booster, most of the clones that had expanded following primary vaccination were detected again (96% of CD4 and roughly 90% of CD8), which suggests that memory was broadly maintained. Computational filtering was needed because FACS-sorted repertoires could contain abundant contaminating clonotypes from the bulk population. The study included only a couple of donors, which limits how far the findings can be generalized. Compared with the primary T-cell response, the secondary T-cell response was faster but weaker, reaching its peak on day 5 rather than on day 15. A small share of clonotypes occurred in both CD4 and CD8 compartments, likely arising from convergent recombination.

The sample's treatment or condition, from its label and the paper: live attenuated yellow fever vaccine strain. Two biological replicates of bulk PBMCs were collected at each blood-draw timepoint. PBMCs were isolated from peripheral blood using a standard Ficoll-Paque protocol. TriZol was used to extract RNA from bulk PBMCs, CD4 and CD8 fractions, and dextramer-positive and dextramer-negative fractions. Per the germline V gene, WSHSY is the CDR1 and SAAADI is the CDR2. Trimming at the junction amounts to 5 bases on V and 2 bases on J, and the germline ends lie 19 bases apart. The CDR3 sequence holds 16 residues, the cysteine and valine included. The retained sequence is limited to the CDR3, 48 bases, with the frame set at the first base. TCR cDNA was made using 5'RACE template switching, a step that added a universal primer site and unique molecular identifiers. Priming for cDNA synthesis came from both the TCR alpha and TCR beta constant segments. Libraries were amplified in two PCR steps, with sample barcodes and sequencing adapters added in the second step. Sequencing of the libraries was done on either Illumina HiSeq 2500 (2x100 bp) or NovaSeq (2x150 bp). Processing in the source paper ran as follows. MIGEC handled demultiplexing of reads and collapsing into UMI consensus sequences, while MiXCR performed V(D)J alignment. Using edgeR on replicate PBMC samples, clonotypes were called vaccine-responding if FDR was below 0.01 and the log2 fold change was above 5 up to day 15. Bulk clonotypes were assigned CD4 or CD8 identity according to which sequenced CD4 or CD8 repertoire held them at higher abundance. TCRdb ran its own pipeline on the public reads, namely fastp trimming at Q25 and MiXCR clone calling, and kept in-frame beta chains. Every entry covers one CDR3 protein and lists the most common genes and DNA from its rows. The V and J calls reflect TCRdb's pipeline rather than the authors' work. The sample records some 600,000 distinct CDR3 sequences, about a sixth of which are singletons. The biggest ten clones account for approximately 15% of the sample.

Comments on this clonotype: The antigen this receptor binds is unknown. It has no much larger one-base neighbor in the sample; base qualities were not kept.

This receptor was obtained from a man aged 18 to 29 who received the YFV17D yellow fever vaccine. The chain is assembled from TRBV10-2 and TRBJ2-7, with a tentative D call of TRBD1 or TRBD2, each matching 6 bases. Sequencing was performed on PBMCs, taken 5 days after the first yellow fever vaccination. The DNA sequence is given as TGCGCCAGCAGTCACTGGGCTCCGGGGGCCACCTACGAGCAGTACGTC. It translates to CASSHWAPGATYEQYV.